This T cell receptor beta chain was profiled in a study of shared clonotypes between healthy human individuals. The CDR3 covers 13 residues. V shed 5 bases and J 5 bases; nucleotides not matched to a gene: 3. CDR1 and CDR2 (germline): SGHVS, FNYEAQ. This clone came up many times. Amplification in unsorted PBMC replicate PCRs started from around 300 ng DNA, which equals 28,000 or so T cell genomes. Measured with immunoSEQ multiplex PCR; TCRdb has only the in-frame clones, and not every one. The table records fewer than 600,000 clones, approximately 71% of them present only once. The clonotype was recovered from a woman aged 40 to 50 in good health. Some clones in this sample may be carry-over from other donors' samples. Sequenced material: PBMCs. V is TRBV7-6 and J is TRBJ2-1; 7 bases align to TRBD1. CDR3 amino acids: CASSVGTDNEQFF. The CDR3 DNA reads TGTGCCAGCAGCGTCGGGACAGACAATGAGCAGTTCTTC. Full variable domain (outside the CDR3, taken from reference TRBV7-6 and TRBJ2-1): GAGVSQSPRYKVTKRGQDVALRCDPISGHVSLYWYRQALGQGPEFLTYFNYEAQQDKSGLPNDRFSAERPEGSISTLTIQRTEQRDSAMYRCASSVGTDNEQFFGPGTRLTVL.